The 26 T cell receptor beta chains below were found in one sample sequenced in a study of low-dose radiotherapy and immunotherapy resistance in tumors. TRAV- and TRBV-specific primers were used for first-strand cDNA, which covered alpha and beta chains. Using a constant-region primer together with a V-primer adapter, TCRs were subjected to around 20 PCR cycles of amplification. TCRdb passed the reads through MiXCR, listing each CDR3 protein once. The sample lists around 100,000 distinct CDR3 sequences, more than 20% seen once, with roughly 4.3% in the top ten. The time point denotes: after trial treatment. Treatment meaning: LDRT plus nivolumab, ipilimumab, low-dose cyclophosphamide and aspirin (RACIN trial). Material: PBMCs, obtained after low-dose radiotherapy plus immunotherapy. The receptor set was obtained from a male donor with prostate cancer.

The gene calls are TRBV9 and TRBJ2-7; the D is unclear. From germline, CDR1 is SGDLS and CDR2 YYNGEE. V lost 4 bases and J lost 9, with 14 bases in between. The CDR3 length is 12 residues. CDR3 in amino acids: CASSPNDAGQYF. The CDR3 coding sequence is TGTGCCAGCAGCCCCAATGACGCAGGGCAGTACTTC. Together with reference TRBV9 and TRBJ2-7, the CDR3 gives the full variable domain: DSGVTQTPKHLITATGQRVTLRCSPRSGDLSVYWYQQSLDQGLQFLIQYYNGEERAKGNILERFSAQQFPDLHSELNLSSLELGDSALYFCASSPNDAGQYFGPGTRLTVT.

This clonotype was counted at least ten times. This chain connects TRBV9 to TRBJ2-3, with D perhaps given as TRBD1 or TRBD2 (5 bases each). The CDR3 runs 14 residues. Germline V gene data show CDR1 as SGDLS and CDR2 as YYNGEE. Trimming shortened V by 0 bases and J by 5 bases, and 10 bases separated the two germline ends. CDR3 residues: CASSVVRERDTQYF. In DNA form, the CDR3 reads TGTGCCAGCAGCGTAGTCAGGGAGAGAGATACGCAGTATTTT.

This clonotype appeared many times. V is TRBV11-2 and J is TRBJ2-5, with TRBD1 identical over 7 bases. The CDR3 extends over 15 amino acids. Germline-derived CDR1 and CDR2 are SGHAT and FQNNGV. V lost 5 bases to trimming and J lost 5 bases; unmatched junction nucleotides: 11. The DNA for the CDR3 is TGTGCCAGCAGCCTCCCAGACAGGGCGGGCGAGACCCAGTACTTC. It is translated as CASSLPDRAGETQYF.

In this sample, this clonotype turned up many times. The CDR3 is CASSEVSNEQFF. CDR3 DNA: TGTGCCAGCAGTGAAGTTAGCAATGAGCAGTTCTTC. V gene TRBV6-1 combines with J gene TRBJ2-1; D is unresolved. The CDR3 contains 12 residues. Deletions cut 1 base from V and 6 bases from J, with 4 bases between. Germline CDR1 reads MNHNS; CDR2 reads SASEGT.

This clonotype has a count of ten or more. This chain links TRBV18 with TRBJ1-4, with TRBD1 identical over 7 bases. J was trimmed by 5 bases and V by 5 bases; bases with no gene match: 5. The CDR3 spans 14 residues. Germline V gene sequence: CDR1 KGHSH, CDR2 LQKENI. The CDR3: CASSVRQGNEKLFF. In nucleotides, the CDR3 is TGTGCCAGCTCAGTTCGACAGGGAAATGAAAAACTGTTTTTT.

Turning to this clonotype: A read error is likely here: a far larger clone is one base away. The chain recombines TRBV6-5 with TRBJ2-5, with a weak D call TRBD1 (5 bases). The CDR3 spans 12 residues. The V gene's germline CDR1 is MNHEY and CDR2 SVGAGI. The CDR3: CVSSQGQETQYF. The CDR3 coding sequence is TGTGTCAGCAGTCAGGGTCAAGAGACCCAGTACTTC.

V is TRBV6-2 or TRBV6-3 and J is TRBJ2-3; possibly TRBD1 for D (6 bases). Per germline, CDR1 MNHEY and CDR2 SVGEGT. This CDR3 is 16 amino acids long. V lost 6 bases to trimming and J lost 2 bases, with 18 bases between them. The CDR3 region has the DNA TGTGCCAGCAGGGCCGTCGTAGCAGGGGCCACAGATACGCAGTATTTT. Its protein product is CASRAVVAGATDTQYF.

This clonotype has ten or more counts. This chain uses TRBV10-3 with TRBJ1-3; D gene uncertain. This CDR3 comprises 13 residues. Trimming left V 7 bases short and J 0 bases short, with 7 bases between. The germline CDR1 and CDR2 sequences are ENHRY and SYGVKD. The CDR3 DNA is TGTGCCATCAACCCGAGCTCTGGAAACACCATATATTTT. This sequence encodes CAINPSSGNTIYF.

Many counts were recorded for this clonotype. CDR3 amino acids: CSVDRQGMNTEAFF. The CDR3 nucleotides read TGCAGCGTTGACCGACAGGGGATGAACACTGAAGCTTTCTTT. This sequence joins TRBV29-1 and TRBJ1-1, with TRBD1 matching 8 bases. Germline-derived CDR1 and CDR2 are SQVTM and ANQGSEA. CDR3 length: 14 amino acids. Unmatched junction bases numbered 3, after V lost 3 bases and J lost 0 bases.

At least ten counts were recorded for this clonotype. J is TRBJ1-2 and V is TRBV12-3 or TRBV12-4; tentative D call: TRBD1 (6 bases). This CDR3 is built from 16 residues. V dropped 2 bases and J dropped 7 bases, with 20 bases sitting between them. Here the CDR3 reads CASSLSRRRGAVGYTF. The CDR3 DNA sequence: TGTGCCAGCAGTTTATCGAGGCGGCGGGGGGCTGTTGGCTACACCTTC.

In this sample, this clonotype turned up a few times. J is TRBJ1-1 and V is TRBV19, with 9 bases identical to TRBD1. The CDR3 spans 16 residues. Trimming removed 6 bases from V and 1 base from J; junction bases left unmatched: 9. CDR1 is LNHDA and CDR2 is SQIVND in the germline V gene (reference sequence). CDR3 in amino acids: CASSITGGAENTEAFF. The CDR3 DNA is TGTGCCAGTAGCATAACAGGGGGCGCAGAGAACACTGAAGCTTTCTTT.

In DNA form, the CDR3 reads TGCAGCGTTCTAGCGGGGGGGGACTATGAGCAGTTCTTC. It yields the protein CSVLAGGDYEQFF. The chain recombines TRBV29-1 with TRBJ2-1; 12 bases map to TRBD2. V lost 5 bases, J lost 8 bases, and 4 bases stayed unmatched. The germline V gene has CDR1 SQVTM and CDR2 ANQGSEA. This CDR3 has 13 amino acids.

This clonotype was seen ten or more times. The chain employs TRBV7-2 and TRBJ1-6, with D perhaps matching TRBD1 (6 bases). Trimming took 1 base from V and 5 from J, leaving 12 bases between them. This CDR3 spans 16 amino acids. Per the germline V gene, CDR1 is SGHTA and CDR2 is FQGNSA. This chain's CDR3 is CASSLVGTRDNSPLHF. CDR3 sequence (DNA): TGTGCCAGCAGCTTAGTTGGGACAAGAGATAATTCACCCCTCCACTTT. The full variable domain, rest sourced from reference TRBV7-2 and TRBJ1-6, is GAGVSQSPSNKVTEKGKDVELRCDPISGHTALYWYRQSLGQGLEFLIYFQGNSAPDKSGLPSDRFSAERTGGSVSTLTIQRTQQEDSAVYLCASSLVGTRDNSPLHFGNGTRLTVT.

This clonotype came up many times. The rearrangement joins TRBV20-1 to TRBJ2-5; 8 bases map to TRBD2. CDR3 length: 12 residues. The germline gives CDR1 DFQATT, CDR2 SNEGSKA (reference sequence). The CDR3 loop reads CAGSGVRETQYF. In DNA, the CDR3 is TGCGCGGGTAGCGGGGTTAGAGAGACCCAGTACTTC.

In this sample, this clonotype turned up many times. J is TRBJ2-3 and V is TRBV11-2, with D hard to call. CDR1 is SGHAT and CDR2 is FQNNGV in the germline V gene. This CDR3 contains 14 residues. V was shortened by 8 bases and J by 6 bases, with 18 bases between the two germline ends. The CDR3 sequence: CASGPRDFEDTQYF. CDR3 DNA: TGTGCCAGCGGCCCTAGGGATTTTGAGGATACGCAGTATTTT. Full variable domain (outside the CDR3, taken from reference TRBV11-2 and TRBJ2-3): EAGVAQSPRYKIIEKRQSVAFWCNPISGHATLYWYQQILGQGPKLLIQFQNNGVVDDSQLPKDRFSAERLKGVDSTLKIQPAKLEDSAVYLCASGPRDFEDTQYFGPGTRLTVL.

This clonotype was seen many times. J is TRBJ1-1 and V is TRBV15; tentative D call: TRBD1 (6 bases). The CDR3 sequence is 17 residues long. The germline gives CDR1 LNHNV, CDR2 YYDKDF (reference sequence). With 0 bases removed from V and 4 bases from J, the gap between germline ends came to 18 bases. CDR3 sequence reads: CATSREGLVQGFTEAFF. The CDR3 nucleotides read TGTGCCACCAGCAGAGAGGGGTTGGTACAGGGTTTCACTGAAGCTTTCTTT.

This clonotype was seen many times. V usage is TRBV19 and J usage is TRBJ2-4; D uncertain. The CDR3 extends over 11 amino acids. Looked up from germline, CDR1 is LNHDA and CDR2 is SQIVND (reference sequence). V was pared by 0 bases and J by 8 bases, with 2 bases between. CDR3 sequence: CASSIEDIQYF. The DNA for the CDR3 is TGTGCCAGTAGTATAGAAGACATTCAGTACTTC. The entire variable domain, with the rest obtained from reference TRBV19 and TRBJ2-4, is as follows: DGGITQSPKYLFRKEGQNVTLSCEQNLNHDAMYWYRQDPGQGLRLIYYSQIVNDFQKGDIAEGYSVSREKKESFPLTVTSAQKNPTAFYLCASSIEDIQYFGAGTRLSVL.

This clonotype was observed many times. The chain recombines TRBV9 with TRBJ2-1; D possibly corresponds to TRBD2 (5 bases). Germline V lookup: CDR1 SGDLS, CDR2 YYNGEE. V lost 3 bases, J lost 11 bases, and 9 bases lay in between. This CDR3 has 11 residues. The CDR3 region has the DNA TGTGCCAGCAGCGAGGGAGCCCAGCAGTTCTTC. It specifies CASSEGAQQFF.

This clonotype showed up many times. The chain joins TRBV4-1 to TRBJ2-1; 10 bases agree with TRBD2. This CDR3 is 17 amino acids long. CDR1 is MGHRA, CDR2 YSYEKL, per germline. After removal of 5 bases from V and 2 bases from J, the junction contained 9 bases not matched to a gene. The CDR3 spells CASSTSTSGPAYNEQFF. Here the CDR3 DNA reads TGCGCCAGCAGCACCTCGACTAGCGGGCCCGCCTACAATGAGCAGTTCTTC.

The chain joins TRBV5-5 to TRBJ2-1; 7 nucleotides match TRBD1. This CDR3 comprises 14 residues. From germline, CDR1 is SGHKS and CDR2 YYEKEE (reference sequence). With 3 bases clipped from V and 7 bases from J, the junction kept 7 bases outside the gene matches. The CDR3 loop reads CASSSVTGLNEQFF. The CDR3 bases are TGTGCCAGCAGCTCCGTGACAGGGCTAAATGAGCAGTTCTTC.

This clonotype came up many times. V usage is TRBV3-1 and J usage is TRBJ2-3; no clear D gene. The CDR3 totals 14 residues. Germline values: CDR1 LGHDT, CDR2 YNNKEL (reference sequence). V was trimmed by 0 bases and J by 2 bases, leaving 6 bases between them. The CDR3 loop is CASSQDRSTDTQYF. CDR3 nucleotide sequence: TGTGCCAGCAGCCAAGATCGGTCCACAGATACGCAGTATTTT.

This clonotype was observed many times. The chain couples TRBV6-6 to TRBJ2-1; the D call may be TRBD1 or TRBD2 (5 bases each). The CDR3 has 14 amino acids. V gave up 5 bases and J gave up 8 bases, with 16 bases separating them. CDR1 MNHNY and CDR2 SVGAGI come from the germline V gene (reference sequence). The CDR3 sequence: CASSDGALADEQFF. In nucleotides, the CDR3 is TGTGCCAGCAGTGACGGGGCCCTGGCGGATGAGCAGTTCTTC.

This clonotype was counted ten times or more. J is TRBJ2-5 and V is TRBV12-3 or TRBV12-4; possibly TRBD1 for D (6 bases). Deletions cut 4 bases from V and 4 bases from J, with 19 bases between. The CDR3 is 16 residues long. CDR3 residues: CASSSGRATGLETQYF. For the CDR3, the DNA is TGTGCCAGCAGTTCGGGGCGGGCTACAGGGCTAGAGACCCAGTACTTC.

This clonotype showed up many times. The rearrangement uses TRBV18 and TRBJ2-5, with TRBD1 identical over 7 bases. V was pared by 6 bases and J by 2 bases, with 6 bases of the junction left unmatched. Germline CDR1 and CDR2: KGHSH and LQKENI. The CDR3 is 14 residues long. The CDR3 spells CASSVNRGQETQYF. The CDR3 bases are TGTGCCAGCTCCGTCAACAGGGGTCAAGAGACCCAGTACTTC. The whole variable domain, filled in from reference TRBV18 and TRBJ2-5, reads NAGVMQNPRHLVRRRGQEARLRCSPMKGHSHVYWYRQLPEEGLKFMVYLQKENIIDESGMPKERFSAEFPKEGPSILRIQQVVRGDSAAYFCASSVNRGQETQYFGPGTRLLVL.

This clonotype was recorded a few times. The rearrangement uses TRBV12-3 or TRBV12-4 and TRBJ1-4, with D uncertain. The CDR3 length is 13 residues. V lost 6 bases and J lost 7, with 12 bases in between. CDR3 sequence: CASRPSAPEKLFF. As DNA, the CDR3 is TGTGCCAGCAGGCCATCCGCCCCTGAAAAACTGTTTTTT.

The chain recombines TRBV6-1 with TRBJ1-5; D gene ambiguous. V was pared by 5 bases and J by 3 bases, with 8 bases between. CDR1 and CDR2 (germline): MNHNS, SASEGT. This CDR3 contains 13 residues. DNA for the CDR3: TGTGCCAGCAGTTACTCCGCCAATCAGCCCCAGCATTTT. Translation: CASSYSANQPQHF.